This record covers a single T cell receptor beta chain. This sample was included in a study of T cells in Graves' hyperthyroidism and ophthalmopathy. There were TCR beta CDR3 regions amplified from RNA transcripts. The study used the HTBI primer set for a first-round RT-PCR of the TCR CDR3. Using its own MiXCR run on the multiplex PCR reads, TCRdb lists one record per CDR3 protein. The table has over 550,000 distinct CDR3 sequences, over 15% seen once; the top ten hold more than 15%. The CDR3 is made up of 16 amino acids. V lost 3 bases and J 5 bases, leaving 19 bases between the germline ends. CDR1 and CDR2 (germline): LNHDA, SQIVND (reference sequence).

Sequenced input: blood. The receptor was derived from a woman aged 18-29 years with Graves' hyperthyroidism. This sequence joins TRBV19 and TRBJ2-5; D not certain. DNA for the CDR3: TGTGCCAGTAGTATGTGGCTAGGAGATAGTGGGGAGACCCAGTACTTC. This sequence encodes CASSMWLGDSGETQYF. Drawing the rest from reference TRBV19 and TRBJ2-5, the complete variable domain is DGGITQSPKYLFRKEGQNVTLSCEQNLNHDAMYWYRQDPGQGLRLIYYSQIVNDFQKGDIAEGYSVSREKKESFPLTVTSAQKNPTAFYLCASSMWLGDSGETQYFGPGTRLLVL.